This is a list of T cell receptor beta chains from one sample in a study of T cell responses to AZD1222 COVID-19 vaccine. Generated by immunoSEQ multiplex PCR, the TCRdb table keeps only in-frame clones and is missing some. The sample lists roughly 150,000 clones, 91% occurring once. The specimen was peripheral blood, collected on day 0 of AZD1222 vaccination. The source is an adult in good health. The CDR3 runs from the conserved cysteine through the conserved F or W. The D gene is left open where the match is weak. Not every row has a clone size; where given, it reads once, few, many or a size class.

>.|TRBD1|TRBV7-9|TRBJ1-5|14
CASSHGGTVMTQHF
TGTGCCAGCAGCCACGGGGGGACAGTAATGACCCAGCATTTT
>few|.|TRBV11-2|TRBJ1-1|13
CASSTRTSTEAFF
TGTGCCAGCAGCACCCGGACCAGCACTGAAGCTTTCTTT
>.|.|TRBV7-2|TRBJ1-2|14
CASSLSIIRDIGTF
TGTGCCAGCAGCTTATCCATCATACGGGACATCGGCACCTTC
>few|.|TRBV6-1|TRBJ1-6|13
CASSEPDFSPLHF
TGTGCCAGCAGTGAACCGGACTTTTCACCCCTCCACTTT
>few|.|TRBV6-2/TRBV6-3|TRBJ1-4|12
CASSPTTVKLFF
TGTGCCAGCAGTCCAACGACAGTCAAACTGTTTTTT
>.|.|TRBV7-9|TRBJ2-5|15
CASSFYDRLQETQYF
TGTGCCAGCAGCTTTTACGATAGGCTCCAAGAGACCCAGTACTTC
>.|.|TRBV5-4|TRBJ1-3|16
CASSPVGAAGGNTIYF
TGTGCCAGCAGCCCCGTTGGAGCCGCTGGTGGAAACACCATATATTTT
>.|.|TRBV2|TRBJ2-7|12
CASRIGSYEQYF
TGTGCCAGCAGGATCGGGTCCTACGAGCAGTACTTC
>.|.|TRBV29-1|TRBJ2-7|12
CSVGLASYEQYF
TGCAGCGTTGGGCTGGCATCCTACGAGCAGTACTTC
>once|.|TRBV2|TRBJ2-1|14
CATEERDRGSEQFF
TGTGCCACCGAAGAGAGAGACAGAGGAAGTGAGCAGTTCTTC
>once|.|TRBV6-5|TRBJ2-1|14
CASSSSISYNEQFF
TGTGCCAGCAGTTCATCCATCTCCTACAATGAGCAGTTCTTC
>few|.|TRBV30|TRBJ2-5|16
CAWSVRAPRGAETQYF
TGTGCCTGGAGTGTTCGGGCCCCCCGAGGGGCAGAGACCCAGTACTTC
>.|.|TRBV6-5|TRBJ1-1|16
CASSYSRAGFGTEAFF
TGTGCCAGCAGTTACTCGAGGGCAGGGTTCGGCACTGAAGCTTTCTTT
>.|.|TRBV7-2|TRBJ1-5|13
CASSLDNYQPQHF
TGTGCCAGCAGCTTGGACAATTATCAGCCCCAGCATTTT
>.|.|TRBV2|TRBJ1-4|12
CASSVPYEKLFF
TGTGCCAGCAGTGTCCCGTATGAAAAACTGTTTTTT
>.|TRBD2|TRBV6-2/TRBV6-3|TRBJ2-3|16
CASSYSSGRATDTQYF
TGTGCCAGCAGTTACTCGAGCGGGAGGGCGACAGATACGCAGTATTTT
>few|.|TRBV7-2|TRBJ1-6|15
CASSSLGHNNSPLHF
TGTGCCAGCAGCTCCCTGGGACACAATAATTCACCCCTCCACTTT
>.|TRBD2|TRBV6-1|TRBJ2-5|17
CASSEEIAGGTQETQYF
TGTGCCAGCAGTGAAGAGATAGCGGGGGGGACCCAAGAGACCCAGTACTTC
>.|.|TRBV6-6|TRBJ2-3|14
CASSLPGGTDTQYF
TGTGCCAGCAGTTTACCGGGGGGCACAGATACGCAGTATTTT
>.|.|TRBV11-2|TRBJ1-5|14
CASSLGAGNQPQHF
TGTGCCAGCAGCTTAGGGGCAGGGAATCAGCCCCAGCATTTT
>.|TRBD1|TRBV5-8|TRBJ2-3|17
CASSLDGAGGWSDTQYF
TGTGCCAGCAGCTTGGATGGGGCAGGGGGCTGGTCAGATACGCAGTATTTT
>.|.|TRBV3-1/TRBV3-2|TRBJ1-2|18
CASSQGGTTGLINYGYTF
TGTGCCAGCAGCCAAGGAGGGACTACAGGATTGATTAACTATGGCTACACCTTC
>.|TRBD2|TRBV28|TRBJ2-3|16
CASSPGTSGGTDTQYF
TGTGCCAGCAGCCCCGGGACTAGCGGGGGCACAGATACGCAGTATTTT
>.|.|TRBV6-2/TRBV6-3|TRBJ1-3|16
CASSYSTADSGNTIYF
TGTGCCAGCAGTTACTCGACGGCAGACTCTGGAAACACCATATATTTT
>.|.|TRBV19|TRBJ1-1|14
CASSIQGRNTEAFF
TGTGCCAGTAGTATACAGGGACGGAACACTGAAGCTTTCTTT
>.|TRBD2|TRBV6-4|TRBJ2-2|15
CASSRLAGMDGELFF
TGTGCCAGCAGTCGACTAGCGGGTATGGACGGGGAGCTGTTTTTT
>.|.|TRBV7-3|TRBJ1-1|16
CASSYAYRAVATEAFF
TGTGCCAGCAGCTACGCCTACAGGGCCGTGGCCACTGAAGCTTTCTTT
>.|TRBD1|TRBV28|TRBJ2-7|13
CASSSTGPYEQYF
TGTGCCAGCAGTTCGACAGGGCCCTACGAGCAGTACTTC
>.|.|TRBV15|TRBJ2-2|13
CATSPEGAGELFF
TGTGCCACCAGCCCTGAGGGGGCCGGGGAGCTGTTTTTT
>.|.|TRBV10-3|TRBJ1-1|13
CAIRKGGNDEAFF
TGTGCCATCAGGAAAGGGGGGAATGATGAAGCTTTCTTT
>.|TRBD1|TRBV15|TRBJ1-6|16
CATSRDLEGAYSPLHF
TGTGCCACCAGCAGAGATCTTGAGGGGGCTTATTCACCCCTCCACTTT
>.|TRBD1|TRBV28|TRBJ1-6|13
CASRDRVNSPLHF
TGTGCCAGCAGGGACAGGGTTAATTCACCCCTCCACTTT
>.|.|TRBV10-3|TRBJ1-2|15
CAISDGVVPNYGYTF
TGTGCCATCAGTGACGGGGTGGTACCCAACTATGGCTACACCTTC
>few|TRBD1|TRBV27|TRBJ2-6|18
CASSLWGQGDSGANVLTF
TGTGCCAGCAGTTTATGGGGACAGGGGGACTCTGGGGCCAACGTCCTGACTTTC
>.|.|TRBV7-8|TRBJ2-5|15
CASSLDGRGLGTQYF
TGTGCCAGCAGCTTAGATGGCAGGGGTCTTGGGACCCAGTACTTC
>once|.|TRBV29-1|TRBJ1-2|11
CSVGPVDGYTF
TGCAGCGTGGGCCCCGTGGATGGCTACACCTTC
>once|TRBD2|TRBV7-3|TRBJ2-3|17
CASSLTSLAGDTDTQYF
TGTGCCAGCAGCTTAACGAGCCTAGCGGGGGACACAGATACGCAGTATTTT
>.|.|TRBV6-2/TRBV6-3|TRBJ2-7|16
CASSYALNEEWAEQYF
TGTGCCAGCAGTTACGCCTTAAATGAGGAATGGGCCGAGCAGTACTTC
>.|.|TRBV30|TRBJ1-4|12
CAWSVRSEKLFF
TGTGCCTGGAGTGTACGGAGTGAAAAACTGTTTTTT